Included here is one TCR beta chain sequence, with context. The protocol was immunoSEQ multiplex PCR, while the TCRdb copy is restricted to in-frame clones and leaves out a portion. The sample shows about 80,000 clones, nearly 98% of them seen only once. Germline V lookup: CDR1 MNHNS, CDR2 SASEGT. V was shortened by 9 bases and J by 1 base, with 12 bases between the two germline ends. The CDR3 extends over 13 amino acids. This record comes from a study of technical replicates of blood from a handful of donors. Sample: T cells isolated from PBMCs. The chain employs TRBV6-1 and TRBJ1-1, with TRBD1 as a possible D gene (5 bases). This clonotype was sampled from a human donor in good health. The CDR3 nucleotides read TGTGCCAGTTCTGACGGGGGGAACACTGAAGCTTTCTTT. Encoded protein: CASSDGGNTEAFF.